The 6 T cell receptor beta chains listed next were all sequenced from one sample in a study of shared clonotypes between healthy human individuals. Profiling relied on immunoSEQ multiplex PCR, and the TCRdb table lists in-frame clones only, not all of them. Of 950,000 to 1,300,000 clones listed, under 80% were seen once; the top ten hold about 1.4%. Sequenced sample: memory CD4+ T cells sorted from blood. The subset is: CD45RA-negative fraction. All receptors derive from a man between 18 and 29 years old in good health.

The CDR3 coding sequence is TGCGCCAGCAGTCCCCGGGGAGCCGGGGAGCTGTTTTTT. Translating gives CASSPRGAGELFF. The gene calls are TRBV10-1 and TRBJ2-2; the D gene is possibly TRBD2 (5 bases). This CDR3 has 13 amino acids. V dropped 5 bases and J dropped 6 bases, with 10 bases sitting between them. CDR1 and CDR2 from the germline V gene are WNHNN and SYGVQD (reference sequence).

The chain employs TRBV29-1 and TRBJ2-7, with D maybe TRBD1 (5 bases). This CDR3 comprises 14 residues. The V end lost 3 bases, the J end lost 5 bases, and 17 bases lay between the germline ends. Germline V gene data show CDR1 as SQVTM and CDR2 as ANQGSEA. CDR3 DNA: TGCAGCGTTGAGCCCGGCCAGGGAAAGAACGAGCAGTACTTC. This translates into CSVEPGQGKNEQYF.

This clone appeared a few times. The chain joins TRBV6-5 to TRBJ2-4, with D perhaps assigned TRBD1 or TRBD2 (5 bases each). Germline V gene data show CDR1 as MNHEY and CDR2 as SVGAGI. CDR3 length: 14 amino acids. The germline V and J ends were trimmed by 6 bases and 0 bases, with 9 bases remaining between them. CDR3 bases: TGTGCCAGCAGCCCCGGGGCAGCCAAAAACATTCAGTACTTC. This encodes CASSPGAAKNIQYF.

The chain uses TRBV9 and TRBJ2-5, with a weak D call TRBD1 (6 bases). The CDR3 spans 18 residues. CDR1 is SGDLS, CDR2 YYNGEE, per germline. Between the trimmed V and J ends, which lost 4 bases and 4 bases, there was a span of 26 bases. The CDR3 loop reads CASSRDTRGSVFGETQYF. DNA for the CDR3: TGTGCCAGCAGCCGAGACACCAGGGGAAGTGTCTTCGGAGAGACCCAGTACTTC.

This clone was seen just once. Other DNA sequences in this specimen translate into the identical CDR3. V usage is TRBV6-6 and J usage is TRBJ2-3, with a possible D match to TRBD1 (6 bases). The germline V gene encodes CDR1 MNHNY and CDR2 SVGAGI (reference sequence). Trimming stripped 7 bases from V and 3 bases from J, with 14 bases between. The CDR3 loop spans 14 amino acids. The CDR3 is CASTTQGGTDTQYF. The CDR3 DNA reads TGTGCCAGCACTACACAGGGCGGGACAGATACGCAGTATTTT.

J is TRBJ2-7 and V is TRBV7-9; TRBD1 might be the D (6 bases). The CDR3 has 14 amino acids. V lost 1 base to trimming and J lost 2 bases, with 9 bases between them. Germline CDR1 SEHNR, CDR2 FQNEAQ (reference sequence). CDR3 coding DNA: TGTGCCAGCAGCTTAGAAACAGGGCCCTACGAGCAGTACTTC. Its protein product is CASSLETGPYEQYF.